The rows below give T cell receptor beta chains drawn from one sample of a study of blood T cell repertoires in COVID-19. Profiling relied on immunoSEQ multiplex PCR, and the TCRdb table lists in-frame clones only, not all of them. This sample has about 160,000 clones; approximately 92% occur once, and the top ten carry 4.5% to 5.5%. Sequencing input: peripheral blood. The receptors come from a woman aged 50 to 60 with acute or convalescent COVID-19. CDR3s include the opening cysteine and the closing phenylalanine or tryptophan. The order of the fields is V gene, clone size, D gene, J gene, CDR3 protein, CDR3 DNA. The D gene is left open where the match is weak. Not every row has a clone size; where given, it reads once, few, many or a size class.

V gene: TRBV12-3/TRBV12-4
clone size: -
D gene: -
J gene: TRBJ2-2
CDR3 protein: CASRDGRRELFF
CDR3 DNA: TGTGCCAGCAGAGACGGGAGAAGGGAGCTGTTTTTT

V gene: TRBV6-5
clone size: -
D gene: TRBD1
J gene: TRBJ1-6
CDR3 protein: CASSRGQGADSPLHF
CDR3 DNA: TGTGCCAGCAGTCGCGGACAGGGGGCGGATTCACCCCTCCACTTT

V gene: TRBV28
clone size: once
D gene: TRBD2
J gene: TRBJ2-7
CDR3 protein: CASRRGLAGGEQYF
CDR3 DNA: TGTGCCAGCAGGCGGGGACTAGCGGGAGGGGAGCAGTACTTC

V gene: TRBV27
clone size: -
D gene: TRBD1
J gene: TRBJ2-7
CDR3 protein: CASSGQGLIEQYF
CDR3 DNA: TGTGCCAGCAGTGGACAGGGTTTAATCGAGCAGTACTTC

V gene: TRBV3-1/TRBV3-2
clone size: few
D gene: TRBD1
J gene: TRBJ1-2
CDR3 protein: CASSQGWTGGLAANYGYTF
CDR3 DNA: TGTGCCAGCAGCCAAGGTTGGACAGGGGGTTTGGCCGCAAACTATGGCTACACCTTC

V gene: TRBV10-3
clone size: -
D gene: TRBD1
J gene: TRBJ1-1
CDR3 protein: CAITLGQGSTEAFF
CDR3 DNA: TGTGCCATCACCCTGGGACAGGGGAGCACTGAAGCTTTCTTT

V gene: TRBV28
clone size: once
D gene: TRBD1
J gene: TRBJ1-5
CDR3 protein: CASSTPAGTEDQPQHF
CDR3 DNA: TGTGCCAGCAGTACTCCCGCCGGGACAGAAGATCAGCCCCAGCATTTT

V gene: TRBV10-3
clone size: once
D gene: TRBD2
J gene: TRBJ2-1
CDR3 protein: CATTGGSYNEQFF
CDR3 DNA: TGTGCCACCACGGGGGGATCCTACAATGAGCAGTTCTTC

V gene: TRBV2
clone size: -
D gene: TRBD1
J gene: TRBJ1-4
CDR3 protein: CASRRGQGFEKLFF
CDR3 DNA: TGTGCCAGCAGGAGGGGACAGGGTTTTGAAAAACTGTTTTTT

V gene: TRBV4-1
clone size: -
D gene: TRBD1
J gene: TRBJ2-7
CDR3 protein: CASSPRTGAYEQYF
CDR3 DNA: TGCGCCAGCAGCCCCCGGACAGGGGCCTACGAGCAGTACTTC

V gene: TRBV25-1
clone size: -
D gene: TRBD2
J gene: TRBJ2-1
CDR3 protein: CASRGLVGNEQFF
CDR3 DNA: TGTGCCAGCAGGGGACTAGTCGGGAATGAGCAGTTCTTC

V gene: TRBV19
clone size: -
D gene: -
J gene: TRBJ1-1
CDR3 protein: CASSMLGAEAFF
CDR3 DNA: TGTGCCAGTAGTATGCTGGGGGCAGAAGCTTTCTTT

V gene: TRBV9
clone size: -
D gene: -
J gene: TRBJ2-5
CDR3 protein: CASSVGPEGGETQYF
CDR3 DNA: TGTGCCAGCAGCGTAGGCCCAGAAGGAGGAGAGACCCAGTACTTC

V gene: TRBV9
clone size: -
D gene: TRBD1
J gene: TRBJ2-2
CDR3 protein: CASSPWTGGNGELFF
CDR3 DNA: TGTGCCAGCAGCCCTTGGACAGGGGGGAACGGGGAGCTGTTTTTT

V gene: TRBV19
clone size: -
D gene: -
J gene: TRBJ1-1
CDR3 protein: CASSYTGIANTEAFF
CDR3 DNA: TGTGCCAGTAGTTACACAGGGATCGCGAACACTGAAGCTTTCTTT

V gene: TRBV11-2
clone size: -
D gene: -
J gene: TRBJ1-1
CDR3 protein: CASSLAGKRNTEAFF
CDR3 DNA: TGTGCCAGCAGCTTAGCCGGGAAACGGAACACTGAAGCTTTCTTT

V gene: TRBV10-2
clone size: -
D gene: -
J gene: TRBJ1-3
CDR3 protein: CASSDGFSGNTIYF
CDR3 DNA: TGCGCCAGCAGTGATGGCTTCTCTGGAAACACCATATATTTT

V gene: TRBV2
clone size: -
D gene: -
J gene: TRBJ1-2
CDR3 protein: CASSEGLMYTF
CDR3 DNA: TGTGCCAGCAGTGAGGGACTGATGTACACCTTC

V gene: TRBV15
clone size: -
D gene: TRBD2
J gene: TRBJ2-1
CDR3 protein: CATSMDQGLWNEQFF
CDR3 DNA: TGTGCCACCAGCATGGACCAGGGACTATGGAATGAGCAGTTCTTC

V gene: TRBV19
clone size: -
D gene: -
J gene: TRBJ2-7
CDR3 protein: CASSMGLNYEQYF
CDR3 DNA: TGTGCCAGTAGTATGGGACTTAACTACGAGCAGTACTTC

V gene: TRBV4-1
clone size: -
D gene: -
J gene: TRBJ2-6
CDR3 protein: CASSPATEISSGANVLTF
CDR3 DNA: TGCGCCAGCAGCCCAGCGACGGAAATTAGCTCTGGGGCCAACGTCCTGACTTTC

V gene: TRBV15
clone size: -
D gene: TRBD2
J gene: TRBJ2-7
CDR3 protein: CATSRDIAGEGYEQYF
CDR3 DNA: TGTGCCACCAGCAGAGATATTGCGGGAGAAGGCTACGAGCAGTACTTC

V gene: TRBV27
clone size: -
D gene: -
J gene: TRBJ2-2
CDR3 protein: CASSSVQIQYGELFF
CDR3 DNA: TGTGCCAGCAGTTCCGTCCAGATACAGTACGGGGAGCTGTTTTTT

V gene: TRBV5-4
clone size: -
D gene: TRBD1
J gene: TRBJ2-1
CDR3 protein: CASSLPELGGTGVWNEQFF
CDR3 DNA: TGTGCCAGCAGCCTCCCAGAACTCGGGGGGACAGGGGTCTGGAATGAGCAGTTCTTC